This TCR beta chain was found in a study of blood T cell repertoires in COVID-19. Sequencing was performed with immunoSEQ multiplex PCR; in TCRdb, only in-frame clones are kept and a portion is missing. The sample includes over 300,000 clones, approximately 85% of them seen just once. In the case of this clone: The junction differs from germline at one of its ends, possibly a read error.

Germline CDR1 SSHAT, CDR2 FNYEAQ (reference sequence). The CDR3 contains 16 residues. This clonotype was sampled from a young man who had recovered from COVID-19. The V call is TRBV7-7, the J call TRBJ1-2; weak D call: TRBD1 (5 bases). Sequenced sample: PBMCs or T cells enriched from blood (not recorded which). The CDR3 coding sequence is TGTGCTAGCAGCTTGGCTAGGGGTGGAACGAACTATGGCTACACCTTC. This sequence encodes CASSLARGGTNYGYTF.